This entry lists 14 T cell receptor beta chains sequenced from one sample in a study of control samples from healthy donors and cancer patients. TCRdb keeps only in-frame clones here, not all; method: immunoSEQ multiplex PCR. Counted here are around 58,000 clones, around 96% occurring once; the ten biggest clones make up approximately 1.1%. The specimen sequenced was blood. These receptors were taken from a woman aged 18-30 years in good health.

This chain links TRBV15 with TRBJ1-1, with 8 bases aligning to TRBD1. J was trimmed by 4 bases and V by 6 bases; bases with no gene match: 4. Germline loops: CDR1 LNHNV, CDR2 YYDKDF (reference sequence). This CDR3 comprises 13 residues. The CDR3 here is CATSQDRVTEAFF. The CDR3 DNA reads TGTGCCACCAGTCAGGACAGGGTCACTGAAGCTTTCTTT.

The chain is built from TRBV6-2 or TRBV6-3 and TRBJ2-1, with 8 nucleotides matching TRBD2. Unmatched junction bases numbered 11, after V lost 8 bases and J lost 8 bases. The CDR3 covers 14 residues. CDR1 is MNHEY, CDR2 SVGEGT, per germline. This chain's CDR3 is CASRPGGGWDEQFF. In DNA form, the CDR3 reads TGTGCCAGCCGCCCTGGCGGGGGGTGGGATGAGCAGTTCTTC.

The J gene is TRBJ1-2, the V gene TRBV19, with TRBD1 matching over 8 bases. V gave up 3 bases and J gave up 4 bases; unmatched junction bases: 7. The germline V gene encodes CDR1 LNHDA and CDR2 SQIVND (reference sequence). This CDR3 has 15 amino acids. CDR3 bases: TGTGCCAGTAGTATTTTGACAGGGGCTCCCTATGGCTACACCTTC. Translated: CASSILTGAPYGYTF.

The V call is TRBV27, the J call TRBJ1-4; 9 bases line up with TRBD1. The CDR3 has 15 residues. The ends lost 3 bases at V and 10 bases at J; junction bases unmatched: 9. Germline V gives CDR1 MNHEY, CDR2 SMNVEV (reference sequence). The CDR3 loop is CASSLGTGGLLKLFF. For the CDR3, the DNA is TGTGCCAGCAGTTTGGGTACAGGGGGCCTCCTAAAACTGTTTTTT.

V gene TRBV4-3 combines with J gene TRBJ1-2; D call uncertain. Germline CDR1 reads LGHNA; CDR2 reads YSLEER. This CDR3 is built from 13 residues. V was cut by 3 bases and J by 4 bases, with 9 bases left in between. The DNA of the CDR3 is TGCGCCAGCAGCCATCAGGCAACCTATGGCTACACCTTC. Its translation is CASSHQATYGYTF.

The chain couples TRBV3-1 (or the pseudogene TRBV3-2) to TRBJ2-3; perhaps TRBD2 as D (6 bases). This CDR3 spans 13 amino acids. Trimming removed 6 bases from V and 2 bases from J, with 9 bases in between. Germline lookup yields CDR1 LGHDT and CDR2 YNNKEL (reference sequence). The DNA of the CDR3 is TGTGCCAGCAGAGCGGGCTACACAGATACGCAGTATTTT. As protein: CASRAGYTDTQYF.

The V and J genes are TRBV6-5 and TRBJ2-7; TRBD2 might be the D (6 bases). CDR3 size: 15 residues. Looked up from germline, CDR1 is MNHEY and CDR2 is SVGAGI. The V gene lost 0 bases and the J gene lost 2 bases, with 11 bases spanning the gap. CDR3 region: CASSYSKEGTYEQYF. In DNA, the CDR3 is TGTGCCAGCAGTTACTCCAAGGAGGGGACCTACGAGCAGTACTTC.

The V and J genes are TRBV12-3 or TRBV12-4 and TRBJ1-1; no definite D call. V lost 3 bases to trimming and J lost 2 bases, with 7 bases between them. The CDR3 is 13 amino acids. CDR3 loop: CASSLSRNTEAFF. As DNA, the CDR3 is TGTGCCAGCAGTTTGAGTCGTAACACTGAAGCTTTCTTT.

The genes are TRBV5-5 and TRBJ2-7; D ambiguous. Trimming removed 2 bases at V and 1 base at J, with 10 bases between. This CDR3 region has 14 residues. Germline assignment: CDR1 SGHKS and CDR2 YYEKEE (reference sequence). The CDR3 region has the DNA TGTGCCAGCAGCTTCAGGTGGCCTTCCTACGAGCAGTACTTC. Translated: CASSFRWPSYEQYF.

For this clone: Compared with germline, one end of the junction differs, possibly owing to a read error. Different DNA sequences within this sample yield the same CDR3. The chain combines TRBV4-3 with TRBJ1-2, with D hard to call. Germline CDR1 is LGHNA and CDR2 is YSLEER. The CDR3 contains 15 residues. The CDR3: CASSQEGGRVEGYTF. CDR3 DNA: TGCGCCAGCAGTCAAGAAGGAGGCCGAGTCGAGGGCTACACCTTC.

J is TRBJ1-1 and V is TRBV15; 7 bases fit TRBD1. V lost 0 bases to trimming and J lost 7 bases; unmatched junction nucleotides: 5. The CDR3 is 14 amino acids. Germline CDR1 reads LNHNV; CDR2 reads YYDKDF (reference sequence). The CDR3 coding sequence is TGTGCCACCAGCAGAGACGTCCAGGGGGGTGAAGCTTTCTTT. Protein sequence: CATSRDVQGGEAFF.

This clone was detected only once. This chain joins TRBV4-1 and TRBJ1-5; D is ambiguous. V was clipped by 0 bases and J by 0 bases, with 6 bases between them. The CDR3 consists of 15 residues. Germline assignment: CDR1 MGHRA and CDR2 YSYEKL. For the CDR3, the DNA is TGCGCCAGCAGCCAAGATTGGGGTAGCAATCAGCCCCAGCATTTT. It codes for CASSQDWGSNQPQHF.

The chain links TRBV20-1 to TRBJ1-4; unclear D gene. The CDR3 sequence is 18 residues long. Germline V gene lookup returns CDR1 DFQATT and CDR2 SNEGSKA (reference sequence). The V and J ends lost 3 bases and 1 base respectively, with 21 bases between them. CDR3 in DNA: TGCAGTGCTAGTCTAGGTGATTTGGGTAGCCTAACTAATGAAAAACTGTTTTTT. It is translated as CSASLGDLGSLTNEKLFF.

The V and J genes are TRBV19 and TRBJ1-1; no reliable D call. CDR1 and CDR2 (germline): LNHDA, SQIVND (reference sequence). With 3 bases removed from V and 5 bases from J, the gap between germline ends came to 16 bases. This CDR3 is 15 amino acids long. The CDR3 nucleotides are TGTGCCAGTAGTATTTCCCCCCTAGGTGGAACTGAAGCTTTCTTT. Amino acids: CASSISPLGGTEAFF.